These 8 T cell receptor beta chains share one sample of origin, sequenced in a study of cytomegalovirus exposure and HLA in healthy donors. This table comes from immunoSEQ multiplex PCR, and its TCRdb copy is limited to in-frame clones, with some not included. The sample shows about 130,000 clones, 85% to 90% of them seen only once. Source material: PBMCs. These receptors were taken from a woman aged 25-40 years in good health and CMV-seropositive.

The sample holds one count of this clone. The chain uses TRBV6-5 and TRBJ2-7; D remains ambiguous. Trimming took 2 bases from V and 6 from J, leaving 17 bases between them. CDR3 length: 15 residues. The germline V gene has CDR1 MNHEY and CDR2 SVGAGI. CDR3 amino acids: CASSYQNRPSGEQYF. DNA of the CDR3: TGTGCCAGCAGTTACCAGAATAGGCCGTCGGGCGAGCAGTACTTC.

The V and J genes are TRBV2 and TRBJ1-1; possible D gene TRBD1, 6 bases. V dropped 8 bases and J dropped 1 base, with 17 bases sitting between them. The CDR3 is 15 residues long. Germline CDR1 SNHLY, CDR2 FYNNEI. The CDR3 region is CASAWGGGANTEAFF. DNA for the CDR3: TGTGCCAGCGCTTGGGGAGGGGGTGCGAACACTGAAGCTTTCTTT.

The gene calls are TRBV19 and TRBJ2-7, with 16 nucleotides matching TRBD2. V was pared by 5 bases and J by 12 bases, with 10 bases of the junction left unmatched. The CDR3 has 15 amino acids. Germline V gene data show CDR1 as LNHDA and CDR2 as SQIVND (reference sequence). The CDR3 loop is CASSGTGLAGGRRYF. The CDR3 DNA reads as TGTGCCAGTAGTGGCACGGGACTAGCGGGAGGGCGGCGGTACTTC.

This clone occurred once. The chain joins TRBV7-9 to TRBJ2-7, with D maybe TRBD1 (6 bases). The V end was cut by 5 bases, the J end by 2 bases, with 10 bases between. Germline lookup yields CDR1 SEHNR and CDR2 FQNEAQ (reference sequence). The CDR3 sequence is 13 residues long. The CDR3 DNA sequence: TGTGCCAGCAGCCCGGACAGTACCTACGAGCAGTACTTC. Protein: CASSPDSTYEQYF.

The chain links TRBV28 to TRBJ2-3, with 7 bases fitting TRBD2. The germline V gene has CDR1 MDHEN and CDR2 SYDVKM. The CDR3 has 17 residues. The V segment lost 2 bases and the J segment 0 bases; nucleotides outside the gene matches: 8. The CDR3, as DNA: TGTGCCAGCAGTTTAAGGACTAGTGTATGGAGCACAGATACGCAGTATTTT. This translates into CASSLRTSVWSTDTQYF. The full variable domain, completed using reference TRBV28 and TRBJ2-3, is DVKVTQSSRYLVKRTGEKVFLECVQDMDHENMFWYRQDPGLGLRLIYFSYDVKMKEKGDIPEGYSVSREKKERFSLILESASTNQTSMYLCASSLRTSVWSTDTQYFGPGTRLTVL.

The rearrangement links TRBV9 to TRBJ2-1, with 7 bases lining up with TRBD1. The CDR3 is 14 residues long. The germline CDR1 and CDR2 sequences are SGDLS and YYNGEE. V shed 3 bases and J 4 bases; nucleotides not matched to a gene: 4. DNA for the CDR3: TGTGCCAGCAGCGCTGTGGGACAGTACAATGAGCAGTTCTTC. It yields the protein CASSAVGQYNEQFF.

The J gene is TRBJ2-3, the V gene TRBV6-5, with TRBD2 matching over 9 bases. Looked up from germline, CDR1 is MNHEY and CDR2 is SVGAGI. J was trimmed by 1 base and V by 7 bases; bases with no gene match: 3. This CDR3 comprises 14 residues. The CDR3 DNA follows: TGTGCCAGCAAACCTAGCGGGGGCACAGATACGCAGTATTTT. Its translation: CASKPSGGTDTQYF.

The rearrangement uses TRBV9 and TRBJ2-1; 9 bases align to TRBD2. J gave up 3 bases and V 0 bases, and 13 bases lay outside the gene matches. The CDR3 loop spans 19 amino acids. Per germline, CDR1 SGDLS and CDR2 YYNGEE. In DNA, the CDR3 is TGTGCCAGCAGCGTAGGGTCCCCAACGCTAGCGGGAAGCTACAATGAGCAGTTCTTC. The encoded protein is CASSVGSPTLAGSYNEQFF.